Below are 6 T cell receptor beta chains sequenced from a single sample in a study of blood T cell repertoires in COVID-19. Produced via immunoSEQ multiplex PCR; TCRdb's table is partial and in-frame only. This table holds 250,000 to 300,000 clones, approximately 90% found once. The sequencing sample was made of peripheral blood. These receptors were taken from a woman in her twenties or thirties with COVID-19, enrolled during active disease.

The chain joins TRBV12-3 or TRBV12-4 to TRBJ2-5; D is possibly TRBD1 (6 bases). This CDR3 contains 13 residues. Trimming stripped 1 base from V and 7 bases from J, with 10 bases between. This CDR3 reads CASSLGTVGTQYF. The CDR3 DNA is TGTGCCAGCAGTTTAGGGACAGTTGGGACCCAGTACTTC.

The rearrangement uses TRBV27 and TRBJ2-7; 10 positions match TRBD2. Germline V gene sequence: CDR1 MNHEY, CDR2 SMNVEV (reference sequence). This CDR3 is built from 14 residues. V shed 3 bases and J 7 bases; nucleotides not matched to a gene: 6. The CDR3 nucleotides are TGTGCCAGCAGTTTCGCTAGCGGGAGCCTTGAGCAGTACTTC. This encodes CASSFASGSLEQYF.

The count of this clone is one. In DNA form, the CDR3 reads TGTGCCAGCAGTTTACGTGGGACAGGGAACACCATATATTTT. Amino acids: CASSLRGTGNTIYF. J is TRBJ1-3 and V is TRBV27; TRBD1 matches 9 bases. Germline lookup yields CDR1 MNHEY and CDR2 SMNVEV (reference sequence). Trimming took 2 bases from V and 7 from J; bases not matched to a gene: 3. The CDR3 covers 14 residues.

This rearrangement joins TRBV5-6 to TRBJ1-2; no reliable D call. The CDR3 sequence is 14 residues long. In germline, CDR1 is SGHDT, CDR2 YYEEEE. Trimming left V 6 bases short and J 2 bases short, with 14 bases between. The DNA for the CDR3 is TGTGCCAGCACCCCGGAAGCAGCGAACTATGGCTACACCTTC. It encodes CASTPEAANYGYTF.

The gene calls are TRBV19 and TRBJ2-7, with 7 nucleotides matching TRBD2. The ends lost 10 bases at V and 2 bases at J; junction bases unmatched: 8. The germline V gene encodes CDR1 LNHDA and CDR2 SQIVND (reference sequence). There are 13 residues in the CDR3. CDR3 in DNA: TGTGCCACCAAAGCGGGAACAGCCTACGAGCAGTACTTC. Translation: CATKAGTAYEQYF.

The chain is built from TRBV19 and TRBJ2-1; 9 bases fit TRBD1. This CDR3 region has 14 residues. Looked up from germline, CDR1 is LNHDA and CDR2 is SQIVND (reference sequence). V dropped 4 bases and J dropped 10; count of bases not matched to a gene: 8. The CDR3 DNA reads as TGTGCCAGTAGTACCGCGGGACAGGGTCTCGAGCAGTTCTTC. This codes for CASSTAGQGLEQFF.